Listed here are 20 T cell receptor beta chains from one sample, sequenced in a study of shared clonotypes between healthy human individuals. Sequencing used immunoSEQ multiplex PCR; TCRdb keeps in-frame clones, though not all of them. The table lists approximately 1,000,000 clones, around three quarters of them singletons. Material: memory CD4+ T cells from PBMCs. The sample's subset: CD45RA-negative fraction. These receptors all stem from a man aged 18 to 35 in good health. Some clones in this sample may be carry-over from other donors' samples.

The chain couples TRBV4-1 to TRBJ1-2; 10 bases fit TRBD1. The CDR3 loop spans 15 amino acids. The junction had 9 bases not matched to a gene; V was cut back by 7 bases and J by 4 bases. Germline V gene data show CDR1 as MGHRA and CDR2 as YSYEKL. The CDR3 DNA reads TGCGCCAGCACCTTGGGACAGGGGACCTTCTATGGCTACACCTTC. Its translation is CASTLGQGTFYGYTF.

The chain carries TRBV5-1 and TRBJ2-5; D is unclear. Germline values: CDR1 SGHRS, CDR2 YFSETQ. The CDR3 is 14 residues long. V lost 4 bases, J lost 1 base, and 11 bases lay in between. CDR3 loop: CASSLLSSQETQYF. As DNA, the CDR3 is TGCGCCAGCAGCCTACTCTCCTCCCAAGAGACCCAGTACTTC.

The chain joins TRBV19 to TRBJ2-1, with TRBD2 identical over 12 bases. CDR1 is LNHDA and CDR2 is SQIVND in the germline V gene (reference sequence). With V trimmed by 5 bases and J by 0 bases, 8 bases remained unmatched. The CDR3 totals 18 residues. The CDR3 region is CASSPSPSGRASYNEQFF. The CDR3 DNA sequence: TGTGCCAGTAGTCCTAGCCCTAGCGGGAGGGCCTCCTACAATGAGCAGTTCTTC. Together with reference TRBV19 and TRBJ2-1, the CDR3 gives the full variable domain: DGGITQSPKYLFRKEGQNVTLSCEQNLNHDAMYWYRQDPGQGLRLIYYSQIVNDFQKGDIAEGYSVSREKKESFPLTVTSAQKNPTAFYLCASSPSPSGRASYNEQFFGPGTRLTVL.

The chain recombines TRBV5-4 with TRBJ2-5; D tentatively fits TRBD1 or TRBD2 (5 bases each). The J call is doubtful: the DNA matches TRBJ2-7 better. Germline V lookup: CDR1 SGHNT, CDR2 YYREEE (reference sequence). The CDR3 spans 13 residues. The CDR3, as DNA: TGTGCCAGCAGCTGGGGCCACAGCGGCGAGCAGTACTTC. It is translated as CASSWGHSGEQYF.

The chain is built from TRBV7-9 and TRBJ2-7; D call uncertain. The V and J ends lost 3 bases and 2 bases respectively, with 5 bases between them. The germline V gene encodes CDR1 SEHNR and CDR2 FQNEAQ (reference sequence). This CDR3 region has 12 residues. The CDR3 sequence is CASSFGAYEQYF. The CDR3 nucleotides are TGTGCCAGCAGCTTCGGCGCCTACGAGCAGTACTTC. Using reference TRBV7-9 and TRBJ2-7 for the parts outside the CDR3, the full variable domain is DTGVSQNPRHKITKRGQNVTFRCDPISEHNRLYWYRQTLGQGPEFLTYFQNEAQLEKSRLLSDRFSAERPKGSFSTLEIQRTEQGDSAMYLCASSFGAYEQYFGPGTRLTVT.

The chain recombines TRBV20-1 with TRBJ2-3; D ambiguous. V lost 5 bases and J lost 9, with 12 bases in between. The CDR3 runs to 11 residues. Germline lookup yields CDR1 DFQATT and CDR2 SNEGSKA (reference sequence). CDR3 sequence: CSAPRIPTQYF. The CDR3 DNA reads TGCAGTGCTCCCCGGATTCCGACGCAGTATTTT.

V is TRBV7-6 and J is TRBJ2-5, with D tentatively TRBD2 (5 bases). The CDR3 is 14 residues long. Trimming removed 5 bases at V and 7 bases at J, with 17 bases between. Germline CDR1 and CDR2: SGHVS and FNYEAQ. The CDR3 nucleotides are TGTGCCAGCAGCGCGGCCTTTGGAGCGGTGACCCAGTACTTC. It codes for CASSAAFGAVTQYF. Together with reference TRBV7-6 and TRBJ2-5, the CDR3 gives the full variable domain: GAGVSQSPRYKVTKRGQDVALRCDPISGHVSLYWYRQALGQGPEFLTYFNYEAQQDKSGLPNDRFSAERPEGSISTLTIQRTEQRDSAMYRCASSAAFGAVTQYFGPGTRLLVL.

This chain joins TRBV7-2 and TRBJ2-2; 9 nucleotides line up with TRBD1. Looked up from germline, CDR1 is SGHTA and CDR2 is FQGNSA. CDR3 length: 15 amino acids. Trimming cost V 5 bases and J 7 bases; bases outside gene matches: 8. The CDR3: CASSPRTGADGELFF. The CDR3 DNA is TGTGCCAGCAGCCCAAGGACAGGGGCCGACGGGGAGCTGTTTTTT.

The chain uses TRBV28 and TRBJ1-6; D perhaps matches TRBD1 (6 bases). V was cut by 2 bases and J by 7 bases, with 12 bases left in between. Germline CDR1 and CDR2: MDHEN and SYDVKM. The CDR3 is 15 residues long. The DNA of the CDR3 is TGTGCCAGCAGTTTAATGCGACAGGCGAATTCACCCCTCCACTTT. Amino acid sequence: CASSLMRQANSPLHF.

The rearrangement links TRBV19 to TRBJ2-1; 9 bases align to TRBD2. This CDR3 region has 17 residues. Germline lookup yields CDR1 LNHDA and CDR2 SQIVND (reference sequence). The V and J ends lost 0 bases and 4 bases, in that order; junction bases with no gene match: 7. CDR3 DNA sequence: TGTGCCAGTAGTATAGAAGGTGGGACTAGCTCGTACAATGAGCAGTTCTTC. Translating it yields CASSIEGGTSSYNEQFF.

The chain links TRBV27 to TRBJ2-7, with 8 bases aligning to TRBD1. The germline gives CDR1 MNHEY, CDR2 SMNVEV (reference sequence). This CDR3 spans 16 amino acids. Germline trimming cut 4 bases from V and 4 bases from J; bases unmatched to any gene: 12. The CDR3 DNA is TGTGCCAGCAGTTCCGCGTATACAGGGGGGAGGTACGAGCAGTACTTC. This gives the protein CASSSAYTGGRYEQYF.

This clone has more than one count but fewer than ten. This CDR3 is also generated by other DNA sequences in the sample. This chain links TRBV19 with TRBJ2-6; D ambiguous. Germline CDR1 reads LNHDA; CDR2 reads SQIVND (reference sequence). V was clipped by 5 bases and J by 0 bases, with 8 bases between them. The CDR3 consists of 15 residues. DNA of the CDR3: TGTGCCAGTAGTTTCTCGGGCTCTGGGGCCAACGTCCTGACTTTC. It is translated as CASSFSGSGANVLTF.

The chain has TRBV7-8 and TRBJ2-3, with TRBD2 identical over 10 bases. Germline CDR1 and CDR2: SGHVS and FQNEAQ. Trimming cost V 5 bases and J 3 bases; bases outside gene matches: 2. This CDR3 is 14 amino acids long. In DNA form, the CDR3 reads TGTGCCAGCAGCCTGGGACTAGCGACAGATACGCAGTATTTT. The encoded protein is CASSLGLATDTQYF. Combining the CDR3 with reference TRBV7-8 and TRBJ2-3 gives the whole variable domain GAGVSQSPRYKVAKRGQDVALRCDPISGHVSLFWYQQALGQGPEFLTYFQNEAQLDKSGLPSDRFFAERPEGSVSTLKIQRTQQEDSAVYLCASSLGLATDTQYFGPGTRLTVL.

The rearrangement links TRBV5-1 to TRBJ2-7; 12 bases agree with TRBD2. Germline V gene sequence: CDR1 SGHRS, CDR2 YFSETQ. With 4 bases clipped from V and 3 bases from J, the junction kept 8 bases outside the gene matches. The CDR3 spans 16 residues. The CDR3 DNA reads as TGCGCCAGCAGCATATCTAGCGGGAGGGCTTTCTACGAGCAGTACTTC. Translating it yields CASSISSGRAFYEQYF.

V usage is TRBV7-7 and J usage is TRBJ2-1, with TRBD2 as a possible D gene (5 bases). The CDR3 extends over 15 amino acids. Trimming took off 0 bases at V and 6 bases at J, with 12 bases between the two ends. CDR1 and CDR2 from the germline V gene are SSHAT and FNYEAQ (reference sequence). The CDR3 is CASSLAGAVGNEQFF. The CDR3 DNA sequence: TGTGCCAGCAGCTTAGCGGGAGCGGTCGGCAATGAGCAGTTCTTC.

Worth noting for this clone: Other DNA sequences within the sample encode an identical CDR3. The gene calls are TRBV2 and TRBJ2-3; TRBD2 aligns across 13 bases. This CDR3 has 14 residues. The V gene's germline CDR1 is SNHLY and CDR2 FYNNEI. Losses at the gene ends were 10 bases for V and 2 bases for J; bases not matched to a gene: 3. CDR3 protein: CATGLAGVTDTQYF. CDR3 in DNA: TGTGCCACCGGACTAGCGGGAGTCACAGATACGCAGTATTTT.

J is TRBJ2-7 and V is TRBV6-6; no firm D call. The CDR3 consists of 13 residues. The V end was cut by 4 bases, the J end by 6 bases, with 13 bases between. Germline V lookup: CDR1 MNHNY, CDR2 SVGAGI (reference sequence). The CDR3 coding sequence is TGTGCCAGCAGTTCCCCGGGTGAGAGCGAGCAGTACTTC. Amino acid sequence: CASSSPGESEQYF.

In DNA, the CDR3 is TGTGCCAGCAGCAGGGGACTAGCGGGAGGGTTATACTTC. Translating it yields CASSRGLAGGLYF. This chain uses TRBV14 with TRBJ2-7; 16 bases fit TRBD2. V lost 5 bases to trimming and J lost 13 bases; unmatched junction nucleotides: 5. The germline V gene encodes CDR1 SGHDN and CDR2 FVKESK. The CDR3 runs to 13 residues.

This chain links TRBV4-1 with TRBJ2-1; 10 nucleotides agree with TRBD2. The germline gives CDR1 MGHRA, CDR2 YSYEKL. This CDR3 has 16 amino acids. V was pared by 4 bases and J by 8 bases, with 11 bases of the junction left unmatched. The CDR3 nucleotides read TGCGCCAGCAGCCGCACCGCTAGCGGGAGTTACGATGAGCAGTTCTTC. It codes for CASSRTASGSYDEQFF.

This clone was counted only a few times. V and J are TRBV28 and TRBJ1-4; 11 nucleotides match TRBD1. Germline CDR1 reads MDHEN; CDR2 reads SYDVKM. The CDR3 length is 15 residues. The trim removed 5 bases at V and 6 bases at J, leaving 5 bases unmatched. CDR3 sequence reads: CASSPSGQGDEKLFF. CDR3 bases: TGTGCCAGCAGTCCTTCGGGACAGGGGGATGAAAAACTGTTTTTT.